Reported below is one T cell receptor beta chain. What antigen it recognizes has not been identified. Base qualities are missing; no much larger clone stands one base away. The trial excluded patients who had a history of autoimmune disease or were on systemic immunosuppression. Peripheral blood for TCR sequencing was drawn from every dose cohort at baseline, at cycle 4 day 1 and at cycle 7 day 1. The samples were drawn from a first-in-human, open-label, multicenter phase I dose-escalation trial of ivuxolimab. The trial enrolled adults with locally advanced or metastatic head and neck squamous cell, hepatocellular, melanoma or renal cell carcinoma. CD4+ and CD8+ T cells were sorted separately from peripheral blood before TCR sequencing. Genomic DNA was isolated from the sorted cells so that the TCRbeta CDR3 region could be sequenced. The immunoSEQ Assay was used for sequencing of TCRbeta CDR3 regions. Imported from immuneACCESS, the table was reduced by TCRdb to in-frame sequences with V and J called. These copies leave out some clones; in studies compared against another copy, an unresolved V gene accounts for under half, and the cause of the remainder is not known. Here the sample has about 55,000 clones; approximately 91% occur a single time. The ten largest make up just under 7% of the sample.

The data originate from a study of OX40 agonist ivuxolimab in advanced cancers. In terms of the full investigation: Ivuxolimab was a fully human IgG2 agonistic monoclonal antibody targeting the costimulatory receptor OX40 (CD134). A male proportion of roughly 80% and a mean age of approximately 55 years, ranging from about 23 to 90, were recorded for the dose-escalation cohort. Intravenous ivuxolimab was administered to patients every 2 weeks at six dose levels: 0.01, 0.1, 0.3, 1.5, 3 and 10 mg/kg. The paper describes the monotherapy dose-escalation part (N of about 52 patients) of the phase I trial of ivuxolimab. Peripheral TCRbeta sequencing was intended to test whether TCR sequence diversity was altered and clonal T-cell expansion was caused by ivuxolimab. Of the approximately 54 patients in dose escalation, 19 had hepatocellular carcinoma, approximately 15 had melanoma, 9 had renal cell carcinoma and 9 had head and neck cancer. Patients were allowed to have had prior anti-PD-1, anti-PD-L1 or anti-CTLA-4 therapy, and around 41% of the dose-escalation patients had previously received checkpoint inhibitors. Partial responses occurred in three dose-escalation patients: two with cutaneous melanoma and one with hepatocellular carcinoma. The study at large found these results: Low levels of normalized T-cell clonal expansion were also seen in some patients who did not respond. In partial responders in the 0.1-3.0 mg/kg groups, normalized peripheral clonal expansion was found to be among the lowest, especially among CD8+ T cells. At doses of 0.1 to 3.0 mg/kg, clonal expansion of both CD4+ and CD8+ T cells in blood was seen between baseline and week 6. Antigen specificity was not determined for the clonally expanded peripheral T cells. On average, CD8+ T cells showed more expanded clones than CD4+ T cells after ivuxolimab.

The germline V gene yields SNHLY for CDR1 and FYNNEI for CDR2. The CDR3 covers 14 residues, taking in both the cysteine and the phenylalanine. Only CDR3 DNA is held: 42 bases, read in frame from base 1. This sequence originates from an adult with an advanced solid tumor such as melanoma, head and neck, liver or kidney cancer. The starting material was CD4+ or CD8+ T cells sorted from blood, obtained in a trial of the OX40 agonist ivuxolimab. The chain was built from TRBV2 and TRBJ2-5; TRBD1 lines up with 9 middle nucleotides. The J call may be mistaken, given a closer DNA end match to TRBJ2-7. The CDR3 reads as follows: CASTEGTGSYEQYF. The DNA sequence reads TGTGCCAGCACCGAGGGGACAGGGTCCTACGAGCAGTACTTC.